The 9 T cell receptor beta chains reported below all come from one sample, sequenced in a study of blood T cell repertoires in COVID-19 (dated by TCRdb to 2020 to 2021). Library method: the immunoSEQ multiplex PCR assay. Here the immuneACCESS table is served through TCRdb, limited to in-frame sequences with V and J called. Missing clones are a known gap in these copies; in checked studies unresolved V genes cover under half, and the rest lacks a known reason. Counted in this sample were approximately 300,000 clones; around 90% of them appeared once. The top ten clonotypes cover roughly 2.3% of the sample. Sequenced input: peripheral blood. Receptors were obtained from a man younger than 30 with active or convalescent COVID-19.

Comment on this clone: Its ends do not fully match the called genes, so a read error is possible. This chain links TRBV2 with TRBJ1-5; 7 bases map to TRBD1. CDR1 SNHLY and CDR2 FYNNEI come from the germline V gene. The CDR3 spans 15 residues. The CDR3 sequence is CASRKNRQGKQPQHF. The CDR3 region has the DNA TGTGCCAGCCGAAAAAATAGACAGGGCAAGCAGCCCCAGCATTTT.

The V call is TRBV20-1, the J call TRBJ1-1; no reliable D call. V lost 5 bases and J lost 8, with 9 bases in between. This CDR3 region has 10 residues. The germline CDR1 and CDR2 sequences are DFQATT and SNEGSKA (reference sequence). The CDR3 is CSAAVTEAFF. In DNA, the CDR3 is TGCAGTGCTGCAGTAACCGAAGCTTTCTTT.

The CDR3 DNA reads as TGTGCCACCAGCACGTACGGAGTAATGAACACTGAAGCTTTCTTT. This encodes CATSTYGVMNTEAFF. The gene calls are TRBV15 and TRBJ1-1; D is unclear. V lost 4 bases and J 0 bases, leaving 12 bases between the germline ends. Germline lookup yields CDR1 LNHNV and CDR2 YYDKDF (reference sequence). This CDR3 has 15 residues.

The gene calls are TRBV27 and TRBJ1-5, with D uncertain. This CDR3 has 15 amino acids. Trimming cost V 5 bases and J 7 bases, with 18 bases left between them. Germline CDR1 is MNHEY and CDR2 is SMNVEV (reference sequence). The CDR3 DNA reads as TGTGCCAGCAGTCCACGGGTTTTTTCGGGGCAGCCCCAGCATTTT. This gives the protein CASSPRVFSGQPQHF.

Here the CDR3 reads CASSQDPGQLTEAFF. CDR3 sequence (DNA): TGCGCCAGCAGCCAAGACCCGGGACAGCTCACTGAAGCTTTCTTT. The V call is TRBV4-3, the J call TRBJ1-1; 7 positions agree with TRBD1. V shed 0 bases and J 4 bases; nucleotides not matched to a gene: 5. CDR3 size: 15 residues. The germline CDR1 and CDR2 sequences are LGHNA and YSLEER.

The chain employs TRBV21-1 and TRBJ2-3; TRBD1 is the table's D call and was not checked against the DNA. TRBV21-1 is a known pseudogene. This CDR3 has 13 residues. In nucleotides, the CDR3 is TGTGCCAGCAGCAAAACCCCCAGGGATACGCAGTATTTT. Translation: CASSKTPRDTQYF.

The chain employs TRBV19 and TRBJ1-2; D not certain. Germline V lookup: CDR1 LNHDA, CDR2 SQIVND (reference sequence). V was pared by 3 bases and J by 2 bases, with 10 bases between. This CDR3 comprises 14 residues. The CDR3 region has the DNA TGTGCCAGTAGTATGGTGAGGCGGAACTATGGCTACACCTTC. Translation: CASSMVRRNYGYTF.

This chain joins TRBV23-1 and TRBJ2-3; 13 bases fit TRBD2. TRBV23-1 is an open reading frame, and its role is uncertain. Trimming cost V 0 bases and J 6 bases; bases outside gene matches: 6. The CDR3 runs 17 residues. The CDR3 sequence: CASSQSGLAGIGDTQYF. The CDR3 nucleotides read TGCGCCAGCAGTCAATCGGGACTAGCGGGAATTGGGGATACGCAGTATTTT.

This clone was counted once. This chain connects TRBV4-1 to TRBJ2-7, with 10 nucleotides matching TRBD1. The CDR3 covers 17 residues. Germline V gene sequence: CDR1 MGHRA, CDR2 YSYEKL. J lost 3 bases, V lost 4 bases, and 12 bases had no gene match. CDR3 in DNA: TGCGCCAGCAGCCGGACGAACCGGGACAGGGGCTTCTACGAGCAGTACTTC. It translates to CASSRTNRDRGFYEQYF.